This T cell receptor (beta chain) stems from a study of shared clonotypes between healthy human individuals. Profiling relied on immunoSEQ multiplex PCR, and the TCRdb table lists in-frame clones only, not all of them. The sample lists under 1 million clones; 80% to 95% were seen once. CD8 cells classed as naive were CD45RO-negative and positively selected for CCR7, excluding terminally differentiated effector memory CD45RA+ cells. With 2 bases clipped from V and 6 bases from J, the junction kept 6 bases outside the gene matches. Germline V gives CDR1 MGHRA, CDR2 YSYEKL. CDR3 size: 15 residues. This TCR was sampled from a man under 40 in good health. V is TRBV4-1 and J is TRBJ2-1; 8 nucleotides match TRBD2. Sequenced: naive CD8+ T cells sorted from blood. The CDR3 coding sequence is TGCGCCAGCAGCCAACTACTAGCGGCGTCCAATGAGCAGTTCTTC. Residues: CASSQLLAASNEQFF.